The clone carrying this TCR beta chain was counted at least ten times. Its matching antigen is unknown. This specimen comes from a study of identical twins. Study-wide findings and caveats: Memory repertoires showed no such pattern, whereas abundant cord blood beta clonotypes carried fewer insertions.

Template switching introduced a universal primer site, and the cDNA bore unique molecular identifiers. MiXCR, run by TCRdb on the 5' RACE reads, gives a single entry per CDR3 protein. The sample includes about 810,000 distinct CDR3 sequences, over 9% of them seen just once. CDR3 length: 11 amino acids. Between the trimmed V and J ends, which lost 1 base and 8 bases, there was a span of 2 bases. Germline assignment: CDR1 KGHDR and CDR2 SFDVKD. The same sample was also studied in work on yellow fever vaccine responses in identical twins.

J is TRBJ2-1 and V is TRBV24-1; D is unresolved. The sequence derives from a woman under 30 in good health. The specimen sequenced was PBMCs. The CDR3 spells CATSDFDEQFF. DNA of the CDR3: TGTGCCACCAGTGATTTCGATGAGCAGTTCTTC.